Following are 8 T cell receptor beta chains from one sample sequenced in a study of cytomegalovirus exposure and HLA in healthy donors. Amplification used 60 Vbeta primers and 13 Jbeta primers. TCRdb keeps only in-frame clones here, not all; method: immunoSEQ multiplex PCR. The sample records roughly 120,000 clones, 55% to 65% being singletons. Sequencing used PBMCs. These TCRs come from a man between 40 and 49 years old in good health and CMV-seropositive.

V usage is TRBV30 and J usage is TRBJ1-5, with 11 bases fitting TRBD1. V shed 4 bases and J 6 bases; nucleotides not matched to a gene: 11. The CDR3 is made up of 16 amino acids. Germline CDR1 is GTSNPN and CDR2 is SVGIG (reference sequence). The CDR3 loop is CAWTPTGTGGSQPQHF. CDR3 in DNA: TGTGCCTGGACCCCCACAGGGACAGGGGGTAGTCAGCCCCAGCATTTT.

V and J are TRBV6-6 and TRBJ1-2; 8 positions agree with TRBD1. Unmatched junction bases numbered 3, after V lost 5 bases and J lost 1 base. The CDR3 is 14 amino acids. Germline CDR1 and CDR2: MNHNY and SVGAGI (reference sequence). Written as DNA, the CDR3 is TGTGCCAGCAGTGGACAGGGTGATAACTATGGCTACACCTTC. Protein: CASSGQGDNYGYTF.

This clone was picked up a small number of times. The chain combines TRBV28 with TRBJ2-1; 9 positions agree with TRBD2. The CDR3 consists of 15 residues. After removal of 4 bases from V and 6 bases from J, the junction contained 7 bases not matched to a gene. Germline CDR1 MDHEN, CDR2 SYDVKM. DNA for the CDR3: TGTGCCAGCAGTTCCCCTAGCGGGACTTCCAATGAGCAGTTCTTC. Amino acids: CASSSPSGTSNEQFF.

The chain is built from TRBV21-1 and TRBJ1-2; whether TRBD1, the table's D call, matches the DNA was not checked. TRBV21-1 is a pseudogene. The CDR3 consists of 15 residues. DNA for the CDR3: TGTGCCAGCACCCGCTGGGGGCCCCTTAAATATGGCTACACCTTC. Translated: CASTRWGPLKYGYTF.

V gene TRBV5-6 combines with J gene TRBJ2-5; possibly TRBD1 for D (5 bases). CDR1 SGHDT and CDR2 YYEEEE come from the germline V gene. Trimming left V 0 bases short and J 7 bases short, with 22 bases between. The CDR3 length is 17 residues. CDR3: CASSLVGEIYLVGTQYF. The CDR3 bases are TGTGCCAGCAGCTTGGTAGGGGAAATTTACTTAGTCGGGACCCAGTACTTC.

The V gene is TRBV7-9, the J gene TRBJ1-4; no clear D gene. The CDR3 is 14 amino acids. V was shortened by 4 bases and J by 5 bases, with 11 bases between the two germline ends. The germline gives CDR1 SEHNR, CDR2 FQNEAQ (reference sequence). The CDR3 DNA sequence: TGTGCCAGCAGCTCCGGACTGTCAAATGAAAAACTGTTTTTT. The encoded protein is CASSSGLSNEKLFF.

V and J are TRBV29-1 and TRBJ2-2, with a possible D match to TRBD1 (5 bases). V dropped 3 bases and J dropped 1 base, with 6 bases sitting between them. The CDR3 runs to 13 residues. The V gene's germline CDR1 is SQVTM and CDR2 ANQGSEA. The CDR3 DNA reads TGCAGCGTTGACCAGGGGAACACCGGGGAGCTGTTTTTT. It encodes CSVDQGNTGELFF.

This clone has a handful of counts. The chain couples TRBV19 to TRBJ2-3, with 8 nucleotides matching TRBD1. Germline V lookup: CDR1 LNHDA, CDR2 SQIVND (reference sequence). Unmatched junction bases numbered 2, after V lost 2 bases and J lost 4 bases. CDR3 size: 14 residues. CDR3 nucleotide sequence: TGTGCCAGTAGTATACAGGGGGCATCAGATACGCAGTATTTT. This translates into CASSIQGASDTQYF.